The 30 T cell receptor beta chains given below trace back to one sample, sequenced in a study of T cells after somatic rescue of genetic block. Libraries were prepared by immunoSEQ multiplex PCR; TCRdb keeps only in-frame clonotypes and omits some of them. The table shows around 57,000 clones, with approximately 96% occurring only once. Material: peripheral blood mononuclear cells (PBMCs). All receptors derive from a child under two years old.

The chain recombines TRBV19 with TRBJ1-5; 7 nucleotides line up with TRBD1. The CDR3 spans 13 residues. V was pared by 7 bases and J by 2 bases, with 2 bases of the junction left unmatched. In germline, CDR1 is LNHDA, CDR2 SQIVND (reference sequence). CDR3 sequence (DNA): TGTGCCAGTAATGACAGGGGCAATCAGCCCCAGCATTTT. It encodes CASNDRGNQPQHF. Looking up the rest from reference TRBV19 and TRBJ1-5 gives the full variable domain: DGGITQSPKYLFRKEGQNVTLSCEQNLNHDAMYWYRQDPGQGLRLIYYSQIVNDFQKGDIAEGYSVSREKKESFPLTVTSAQKNPTAFYLCASNDRGNQPQHFGDGTRLSIL.

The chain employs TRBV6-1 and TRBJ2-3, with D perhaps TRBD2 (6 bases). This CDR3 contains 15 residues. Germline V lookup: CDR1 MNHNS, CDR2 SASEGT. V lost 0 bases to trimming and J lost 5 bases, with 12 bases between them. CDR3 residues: CASSEAIGGRDTQYF. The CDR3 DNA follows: TGTGCCAGCAGTGAAGCGATCGGGGGACGAGATACGCAGTATTTT.

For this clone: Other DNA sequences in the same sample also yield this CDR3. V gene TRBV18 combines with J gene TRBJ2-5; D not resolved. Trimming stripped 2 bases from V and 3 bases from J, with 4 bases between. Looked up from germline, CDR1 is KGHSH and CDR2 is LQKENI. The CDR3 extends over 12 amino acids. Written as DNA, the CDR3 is TGTGCCAGCTCACCAAGGGAAGAGACCCAGTACTTC. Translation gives CASSPREETQYF. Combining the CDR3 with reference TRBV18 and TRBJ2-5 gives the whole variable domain NAGVMQNPRHLVRRRGQEARLRCSPMKGHSHVYWYRQLPEEGLKFMVYLQKENIIDESGMPKERFSAEFPKEGPSILRIQQVVRGDSAAYFCASSPREETQYFGPGTRLLVL.

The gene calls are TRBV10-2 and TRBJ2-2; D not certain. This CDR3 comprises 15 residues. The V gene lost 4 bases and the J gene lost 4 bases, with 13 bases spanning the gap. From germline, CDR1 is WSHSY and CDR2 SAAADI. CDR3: CASSVRRWGTGELFF. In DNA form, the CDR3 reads TGCGCCAGCAGTGTGCGACGGTGGGGCACCGGGGAGCTGTTTTTT.

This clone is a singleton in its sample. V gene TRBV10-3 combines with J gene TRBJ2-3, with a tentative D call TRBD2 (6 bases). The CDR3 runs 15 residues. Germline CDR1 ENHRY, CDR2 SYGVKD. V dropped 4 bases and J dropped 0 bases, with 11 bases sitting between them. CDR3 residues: CAISAASASTDTQYF. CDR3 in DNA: TGTGCCATCAGTGCGGCTAGCGCTAGCACAGATACGCAGTATTTT.

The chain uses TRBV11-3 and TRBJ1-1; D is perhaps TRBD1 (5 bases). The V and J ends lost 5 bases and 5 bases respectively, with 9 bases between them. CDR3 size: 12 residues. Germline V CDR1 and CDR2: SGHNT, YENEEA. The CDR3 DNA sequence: TGTGCCAGCAGCCAGGGTGGTACTGAAGCTTTCTTT. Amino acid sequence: CASSQGGTEAFF. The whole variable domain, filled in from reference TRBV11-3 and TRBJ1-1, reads EAGVVQSPRYKIIEKKQPVAFWCNPISGHNTLYWYLQNLGQGPELLIRYENEEAVDDSQLPKDRFSAERLKGVDSTLKIQPAELGDSAVYLCASSQGGTEAFFGQGTRLTVV.

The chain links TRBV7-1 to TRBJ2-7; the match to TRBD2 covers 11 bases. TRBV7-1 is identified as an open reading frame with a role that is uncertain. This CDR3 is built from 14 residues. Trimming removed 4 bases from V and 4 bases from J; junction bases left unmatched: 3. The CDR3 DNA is TGTGCCAGCAGCTTTACTAGCGGGAGTTACGAGCAGTACTTC. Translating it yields CASSFTSGSYEQYF.

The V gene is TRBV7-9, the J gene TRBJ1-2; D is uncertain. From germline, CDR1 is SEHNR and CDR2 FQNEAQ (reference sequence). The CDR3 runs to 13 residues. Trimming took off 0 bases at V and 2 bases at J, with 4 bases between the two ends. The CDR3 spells CASSLAGNYGYTF. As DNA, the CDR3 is TGTGCCAGCAGCTTAGCAGGGAACTATGGCTACACCTTC.

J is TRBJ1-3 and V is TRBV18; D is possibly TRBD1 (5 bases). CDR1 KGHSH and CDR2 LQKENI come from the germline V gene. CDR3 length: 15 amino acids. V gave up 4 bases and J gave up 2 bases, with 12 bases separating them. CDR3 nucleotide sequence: TGTGCCAGCTCACAAACTCCAGGGCCTGGAAACACCATATATTTT. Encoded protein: CASSQTPGPGNTIYF.

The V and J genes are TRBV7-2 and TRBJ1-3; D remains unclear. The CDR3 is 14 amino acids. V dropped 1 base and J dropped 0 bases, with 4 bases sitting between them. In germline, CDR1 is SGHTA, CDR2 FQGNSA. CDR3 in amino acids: CASSLDSSGNTIYF. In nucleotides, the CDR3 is TGTGCCAGCAGCTTAGACAGCTCTGGAAACACCATATATTTT. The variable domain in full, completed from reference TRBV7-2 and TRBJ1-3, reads GAGVSQSPSNKVTEKGKDVELRCDPISGHTALYWYRQSLGQGLEFLIYFQGNSAPDKSGLPSDRFSAERTGGSVSTLTIQRTQQEDSAVYLCASSLDSSGNTIYFGEGSWLTVV.

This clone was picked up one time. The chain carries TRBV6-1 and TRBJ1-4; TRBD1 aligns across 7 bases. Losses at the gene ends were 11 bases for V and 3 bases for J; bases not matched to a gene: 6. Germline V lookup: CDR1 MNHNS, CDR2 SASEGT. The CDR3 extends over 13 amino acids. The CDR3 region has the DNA TGTGCCGGCCGGGACAGCCCTAATGAAAAACTGTTTTTT. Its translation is CAGRDSPNEKLFF.

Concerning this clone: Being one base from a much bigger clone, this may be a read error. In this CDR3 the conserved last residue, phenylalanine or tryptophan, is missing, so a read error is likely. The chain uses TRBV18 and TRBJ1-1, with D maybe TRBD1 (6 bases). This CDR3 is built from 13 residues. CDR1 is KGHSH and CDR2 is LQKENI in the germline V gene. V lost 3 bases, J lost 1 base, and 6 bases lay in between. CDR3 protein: CASSPGQNTEAFL. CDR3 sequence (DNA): TGTGCCAGCTCACCGGGACAGAACACTGAAGCTTTCCTT.

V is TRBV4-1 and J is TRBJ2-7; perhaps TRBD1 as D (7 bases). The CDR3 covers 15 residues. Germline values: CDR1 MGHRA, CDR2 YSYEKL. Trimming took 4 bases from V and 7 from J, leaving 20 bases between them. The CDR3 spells CASSPRGDHLGEQYF. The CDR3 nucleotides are TGCGCCAGCAGCCCCAGGGGGGACCACCTTGGGGAGCAGTACTTC.

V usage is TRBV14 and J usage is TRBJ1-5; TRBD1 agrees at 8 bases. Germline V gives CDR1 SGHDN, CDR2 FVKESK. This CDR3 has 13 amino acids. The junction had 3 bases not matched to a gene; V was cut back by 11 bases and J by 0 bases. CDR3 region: CAPQGDSNQPQHF. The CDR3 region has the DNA TGTGCCCCACAGGGGGATAGCAATCAGCCCCAGCATTTT.

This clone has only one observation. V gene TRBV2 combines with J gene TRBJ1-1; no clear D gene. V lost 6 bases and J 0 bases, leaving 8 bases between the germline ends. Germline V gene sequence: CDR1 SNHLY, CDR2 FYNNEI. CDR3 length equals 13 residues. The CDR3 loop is CASRSLLNTEAFF. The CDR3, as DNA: TGTGCCAGCAGATCCCTTTTGAACACTGAAGCTTTCTTT.

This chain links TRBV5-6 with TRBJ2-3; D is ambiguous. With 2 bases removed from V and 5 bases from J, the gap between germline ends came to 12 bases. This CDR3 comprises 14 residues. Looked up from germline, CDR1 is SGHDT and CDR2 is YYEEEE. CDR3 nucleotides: TGTGCCAGCAGCTTCACCCAGCGTGGAGATACGCAGTATTTT. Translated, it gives CASSFTQRGDTQYF.

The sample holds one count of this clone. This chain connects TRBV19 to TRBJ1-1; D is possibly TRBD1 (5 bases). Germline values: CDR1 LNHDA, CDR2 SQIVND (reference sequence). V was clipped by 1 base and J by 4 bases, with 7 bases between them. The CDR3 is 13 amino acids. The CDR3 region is CASSIVGGTEAFF. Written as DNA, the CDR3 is TGTGCCAGTAGTATAGTCGGGGGCACTGAAGCTTTCTTT.

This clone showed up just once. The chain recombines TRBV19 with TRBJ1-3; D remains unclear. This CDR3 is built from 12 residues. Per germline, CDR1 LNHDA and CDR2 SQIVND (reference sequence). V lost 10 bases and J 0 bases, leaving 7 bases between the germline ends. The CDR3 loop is CATRHSGNTIYF. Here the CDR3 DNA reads TGTGCCACTCGACACTCTGGAAACACCATATATTTT.

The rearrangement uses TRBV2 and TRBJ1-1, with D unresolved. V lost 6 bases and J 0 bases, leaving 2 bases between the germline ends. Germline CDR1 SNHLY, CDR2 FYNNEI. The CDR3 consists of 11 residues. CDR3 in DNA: TGTGCCAGCAGCCTGAACACTGAAGCTTTCTTT. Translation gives CASSLNTEAFF.

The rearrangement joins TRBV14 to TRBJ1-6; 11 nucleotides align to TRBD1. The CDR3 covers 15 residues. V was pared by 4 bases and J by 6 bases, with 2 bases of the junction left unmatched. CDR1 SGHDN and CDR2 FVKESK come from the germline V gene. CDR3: CASSRTGGFNSPLHF. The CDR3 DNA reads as TGTGCCAGCAGCCGGACAGGGGGCTTTAATTCACCCCTCCACTTT.

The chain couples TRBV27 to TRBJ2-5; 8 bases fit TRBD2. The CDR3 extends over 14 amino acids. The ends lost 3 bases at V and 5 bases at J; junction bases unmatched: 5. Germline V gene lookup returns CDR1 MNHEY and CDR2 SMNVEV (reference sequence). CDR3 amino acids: CASSFGTRGETQYF. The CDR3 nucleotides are TGTGCCAGCAGTTTCGGGACTAGGGGGGAGACCCAGTACTTC.

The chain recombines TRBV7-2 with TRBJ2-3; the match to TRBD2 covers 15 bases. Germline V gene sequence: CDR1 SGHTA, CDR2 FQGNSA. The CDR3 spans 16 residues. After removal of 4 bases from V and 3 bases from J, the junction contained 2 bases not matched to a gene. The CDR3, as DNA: TGTGCCAGCAGCTATGGGACTAGCGGGAGGACAGATACGCAGTATTTT. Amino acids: CASSYGTSGRTDTQYF. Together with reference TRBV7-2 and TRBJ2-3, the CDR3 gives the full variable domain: GAGVSQSPSNKVTEKGKDVELRCDPISGHTALYWYRQSLGQGLEFLIYFQGNSAPDKSGLPSDRFSAERTGGSVSTLTIQRTQQEDSAVYLCASSYGTSGRTDTQYFGPGTRLTVL.

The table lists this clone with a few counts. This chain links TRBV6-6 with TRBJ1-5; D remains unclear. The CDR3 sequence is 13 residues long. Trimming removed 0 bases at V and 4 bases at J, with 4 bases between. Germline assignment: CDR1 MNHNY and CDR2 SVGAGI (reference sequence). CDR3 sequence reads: CASSYSENQPQHF. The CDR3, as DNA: TGTGCCAGCAGTTACTCTGAGAATCAGCCCCAGCATTTT.

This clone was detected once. In nucleotides, the CDR3 is TGCAGCGTTGTGCTCCCGGGGTACACTGAAGCTTTCTTT. Encoded protein: CSVVLPGYTEAFF. This chain uses TRBV29-1 with TRBJ1-1, with D unclear. The V and J ends lost 4 bases and 3 bases respectively, with 12 bases between them. Germline V lookup: CDR1 SQVTM, CDR2 ANQGSEA. This CDR3 has 13 residues.

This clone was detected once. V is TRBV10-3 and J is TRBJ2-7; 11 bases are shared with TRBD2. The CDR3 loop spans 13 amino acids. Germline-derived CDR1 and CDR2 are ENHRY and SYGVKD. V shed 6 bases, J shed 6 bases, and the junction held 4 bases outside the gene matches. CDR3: CAIRTSGAVEQYF. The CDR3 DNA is TGTGCCATCAGGACTAGCGGGGCGGTCGAGCAGTACTTC.

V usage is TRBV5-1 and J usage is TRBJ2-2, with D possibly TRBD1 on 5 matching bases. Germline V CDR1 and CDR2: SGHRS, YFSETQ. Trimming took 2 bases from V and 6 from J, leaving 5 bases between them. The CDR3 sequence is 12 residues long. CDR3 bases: TGCGCCAGCAGCTTCAGGGCCGGGGAGCTGTTTTTT. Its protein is CASSFRAGELFF.

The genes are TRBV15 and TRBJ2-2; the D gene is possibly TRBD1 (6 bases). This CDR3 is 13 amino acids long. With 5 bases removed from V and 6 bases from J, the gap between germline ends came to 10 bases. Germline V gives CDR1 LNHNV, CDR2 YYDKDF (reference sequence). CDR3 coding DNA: TGTGCCACCAGCTCAAGGGGGTCCGGGGAGCTGTTTTTT. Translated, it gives CATSSRGSGELFF.

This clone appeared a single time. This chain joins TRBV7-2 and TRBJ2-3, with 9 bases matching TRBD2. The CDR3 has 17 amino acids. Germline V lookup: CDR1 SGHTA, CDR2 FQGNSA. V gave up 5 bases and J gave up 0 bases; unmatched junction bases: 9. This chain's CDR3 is CASSVSGRQSSTDTQYF. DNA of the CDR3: TGTGCCAGCAGCGTTAGCGGGAGACAATCTAGCACAGATACGCAGTATTTT.

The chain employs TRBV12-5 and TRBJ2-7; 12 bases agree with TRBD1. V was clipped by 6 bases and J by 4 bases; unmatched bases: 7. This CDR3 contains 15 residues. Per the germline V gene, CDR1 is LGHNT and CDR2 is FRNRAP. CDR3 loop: CASGQGTGGLYEQYF. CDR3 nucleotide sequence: TGTGCTAGTGGCCAGGGGACAGGGGGCTTATACGAGCAGTACTTC.

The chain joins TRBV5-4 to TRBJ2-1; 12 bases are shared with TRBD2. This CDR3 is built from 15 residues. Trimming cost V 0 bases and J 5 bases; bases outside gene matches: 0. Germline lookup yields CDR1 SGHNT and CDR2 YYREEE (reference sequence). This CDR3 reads CASSLGLAGDNEQFF. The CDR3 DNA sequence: TGTGCCAGCAGCTTGGGACTAGCGGGAGACAATGAGCAGTTCTTC.